This T cell receptor (beta chain) appears in the sequencing data of a study of cytomegalovirus exposure and HLA in healthy donors. The germline V gene has CDR1 LNHDA and CDR2 SQIVND (reference sequence). The V end was cut by 3 bases, the J end by 2 bases, with 13 bases between. CDR3 size: 15 residues. Primers included in the PCR were 60 Vbeta and 13 Jbeta primers. Generated by immunoSEQ multiplex PCR, the TCRdb table keeps only in-frame clones and is missing some. The repertoire holds under 200,000 clones, with roughly 78% as singletons. On this clone itself: No antigen is known for it.

Study findings and constraints: The authors judged a highly shared variant cluster likely a sequencing artifact. Near-uniform donor sequencing depth was presumed by presence/absence analyses. Previous analysis showed most TCR beta V segments were productive about 87% or about 30% of the time.

The donors (healthy individuals) were bone marrow donors. The chain links TRBV19 to TRBJ1-1, with D maybe TRBD1 (5 bases). The sequence derives from a woman aged 40 to 50 in good health and CMV-seronegative. Sequences were obtained from PBMCs. CDR3 nucleotide sequence: TGTGCCAGTAGTATCGGGACTACTGGAAACACTGAAGCTTTCTTT. It yields the protein CASSIGTTGNTEAFF.